This TCR beta chain is drawn from a study of T cell responses to AZD1222 COVID-19 vaccine. Study-wide results and caveats: At 160-218 and 743-854, vaccine-associated CD4 TCRs were dominant, and they spanned spike. Seropositive status at baseline applied to only 5 or 6 AZD1222 recipients.

The CDR3 loop spans 16 amino acids. The V gene end was trimmed by 3 bases and the J gene end by 1 base; junction bases not matched to a gene: 6. Germline CDR1 SGHNT, CDR2 YENEEA. TCRdb keeps only in-frame clones here, not all; method: immunoSEQ multiplex PCR. The table shows 110,000 or so clones, with about 89% occurring only once. For this clone: What it binds is unknown.

The J gene is TRBJ2-1, the V gene TRBV11-3; TRBD2 matches 7 bases. This clonotype originated in an adult who received the AZD1222 COVID-19 vaccine. The material sequenced was peripheral blood, taken 28 days after the second AZD1222 dose. CDR3 coding DNA: TGTGCCAGCAGCTTTGGGTCGGGAGGTTCCTACAATGAGCAGTTCTTC. It yields the protein CASSFGSGGSYNEQFF.